A single sample is the source of the 8 T cell receptor beta chains below, sequenced in a study of shared clonotypes between healthy human individuals. Profiled with immunoSEQ multiplex PCR; TCRdb holds only in-frame clones, not every one. The sample yields about 960,000 clones, more than 75% seen once. The sequenced material came from memory CD4+ T cells sorted from blood. Indicated subset: CD45RA-negative fraction. The source of these receptors is a man aged 18 to 30 in good health.

The genes are TRBV10-1 and TRBJ1-4; D is perhaps TRBD1 (5 bases). The CDR3 runs to 14 residues. V lost 0 bases and J lost 5, with 7 bases in between. Germline lookup yields CDR1 WNHNN and CDR2 SYGVQD (reference sequence). The CDR3 is CASSESGRNEKLFF. The CDR3 DNA reads as TGCGCCAGCAGTGAGTCGGGACGGAATGAAAAACTGTTTTTT.

This chain uses TRBV29-1 with TRBJ2-1; 9 bases line up with TRBD2. The CDR3 extends over 14 amino acids. V gave up 3 bases and J gave up 7 bases; unmatched junction bases: 7. The germline V gene has CDR1 SQVTM and CDR2 ANQGSEA. The CDR3 sequence: CSVDGTSTLNEQFF. CDR3 DNA: TGCAGCGTTGATGGGACTAGCACCTTGAATGAGCAGTTCTTC.

The chain is built from TRBV2 and TRBJ2-1, with 7 positions matching TRBD2. CDR3 length: 16 amino acids. V shed 6 bases and J 0 bases; nucleotides not matched to a gene: 8. Germline V gene data show CDR1 as SNHLY and CDR2 as FYNNEI. For the CDR3, the DNA is TGTGCCAGCAGCGGACTAGGACTTCACTCCTACAATGAGCAGTTCTTC. Translation: CASSGLGLHSYNEQFF.

The chain couples TRBV29-1 to TRBJ2-3; unclear D gene. The length of the CDR3 is 12 residues. In germline, CDR1 is SQVTM, CDR2 ANQGSEA. Between the trimmed V and J ends, which lost 7 bases and 2 bases, there was a span of 10 bases. CDR3 sequence reads: CSGSFSTDTQYF. CDR3 coding DNA: TGCAGCGGGAGTTTCTCCACAGATACGCAGTATTTT.

CDR3 nucleotide sequence: TGTGCCAGCAAAATAGACAGGGATGTATCCTACGAGCAGTACTTC. This translates into CASKIDRDVSYEQYF. The V and J genes are TRBV2 and TRBJ2-7; TRBD1 aligns across 7 bases. Germline V CDR1 and CDR2: SNHLY, FYNNEI. CDR3 length: 15 residues. Trimming removed 7 bases from V and 1 base from J; junction bases left unmatched: 10.

The chain joins TRBV5-4 to TRBJ1-1; unclear D gene. The CDR3 sequence is 13 residues long. V lost 3 bases and J lost 11, with 17 bases in between. Germline V gene sequence: CDR1 SGHNT, CDR2 YYREEE (reference sequence). DNA of the CDR3: TGTGCCAGCAGCTCTACGGACCACAAAGGCGCTTTCTTT. It translates to CASSSTDHKGAFF.

The V gene is TRBV5-1, the J gene TRBJ2-2, with a possible D match to TRBD2 (5 bases). This CDR3 has 14 amino acids. Looked up from germline, CDR1 is SGHRS and CDR2 is YFSETQ. V lost 6 bases to trimming and J lost 1 base, with 10 bases between them. The CDR3: CASIGLLNTGELFF. The CDR3 DNA is TGCGCCAGCATCGGACTGCTGAACACCGGGGAGCTGTTTTTT.

This clone came up a few times. In nucleotides, the CDR3 is TGTGCCAGCAGCCCCCAGACCCTAGCGGGGAAGGAGACCCAGTACTTC. It specifies CASSPQTLAGKETQYF. The chain recombines TRBV9 with TRBJ2-5; 9 bases map to TRBD2. Germline V CDR1 and CDR2: SGDLS, YYNGEE. Trimming cost V 4 bases and J 5 bases; bases outside gene matches: 12. This CDR3 is built from 16 residues.